The 23 T cell receptor beta chains reported below all come from one sample, sequenced in a study of T cells in localized non-small cell lung cancer. Repertoires were generated with immunoSEQ multiplex PCR, while TCRdb's copy carries only in-frame clones and drops some. The table shows thousands of clones, with 28% occurring only once. The sequencing here drew on lung tumor tissue, taken before any cancer treatment. Every receptor here comes from a male donor aged 60 or over with stage III squamous cell lung carcinoma.

About this clone itself: A junction end diverges from the germline sequence, so it may reflect a read error. The chain is built from TRBV6-8 and TRBJ1-2; 7 nucleotides align to TRBD1. Germline CDR1 reads MNHGY; CDR2 reads SAAAGT. This CDR3 is built from 15 residues. The chain's CDR3 is CASSDSERGQDGYTF. CDR3 in DNA: TGTGCCAGCAGTGACTCAGAAAGGGGGCAGGATGGCTACACCTTC.

This clone came up a few times. The J gene is TRBJ2-7, the V gene TRBV23-1; TRBD1 or TRBD2 may be the D gene (7 bases each). TRBV23-1 qualifies as an ORF whose function is uncertain. This CDR3 region has 16 residues. Trimming stripped 6 bases from V and 2 bases from J, with 20 bases between. CDR3 region: CASSQGHQGGAYEQYF. DNA for the CDR3: TGCGCCAGCAGCCAGGGACATCAGGGGGGGGCCTACGAGCAGTACTTC.

By share, this clone counts as medium-sized (0.01 to 0.1%). V is TRBV6-8 and J is TRBJ2-1; either TRBD1 or TRBD2 may supply D (5 bases each). The CDR3 length is 14 residues. The germline V gene has CDR1 MNHGY and CDR2 SAAAGT. V lost 4 bases and J lost 6, with 13 bases in between. In nucleotides, the CDR3 is TGTGCCAGCAGTTGGGGGTTCCAAGGCAATGAGCAGTTCTTC. It codes for CASSWGFQGNEQFF.

This clone was observed a few times. This chain uses TRBV19 with TRBJ2-1, with TRBD2 matching over 11 bases. The CDR3 contains 15 residues. V shed 3 bases, J shed 4 bases, and the junction held 2 bases outside the gene matches. In germline, CDR1 is LNHDA, CDR2 SQIVND (reference sequence). CDR3 DNA: TGTGCCAGTAGTATGACTAGCGGGACTTACAATGAGCAGTTCTTC. It encodes CASSMTSGTYNEQFF. Using reference TRBV19 and TRBJ2-1 for the parts outside the CDR3, the full variable domain is DGGITQSPKYLFRKEGQNVTLSCEQNLNHDAMYWYRQDPGQGLRLIYYSQIVNDFQKGDIAEGYSVSREKKESFPLTVTSAQKNPTAFYLCASSMTSGTYNEQFFGPGTRLTVL.

The chain carries TRBV11-3 and TRBJ2-2; 9 bases fit TRBD1. Germline-derived CDR1 and CDR2 are SGHNT and YENEEA. Unmatched junction bases numbered 4, after V lost 4 bases and J lost 4 bases. The CDR3 runs to 15 residues. The CDR3 spells CASSSGTGPTGELFF. For the CDR3, the DNA is TGTGCCAGCAGCTCCGGGACAGGGCCCACCGGGGAGCTGTTTTTT.

The chain carries TRBV19 and TRBJ2-7; 15 nucleotides line up with TRBD2. The CDR3 spans 19 residues. CDR1 and CDR2 (germline): LNHDA, SQIVND (reference sequence). The V gene end was trimmed by 5 bases and the J gene end by 0 bases; junction bases not matched to a gene: 11. The CDR3 reads CASSPVPGLAGGSSYEQYF. The DNA for the CDR3 is TGTGCCAGTAGTCCGGTCCCGGGACTAGCGGGAGGTAGCTCCTACGAGCAGTACTTC.

Judged by abundance, this clone is medium-sized. J is TRBJ2-5 and V is TRBV6-8; D remains unclear. V lost 5 bases to trimming and J lost 2 bases, with 6 bases between them. The CDR3 is 12 amino acids. In germline, CDR1 is MNHGY, CDR2 SAAAGT. The CDR3 bases are TGTGCCAGCAGTCCCTTTCAAGAGACCCAGTACTTC. As protein: CASSPFQETQYF.

The V call is TRBV5-1, the J call TRBJ1-2; 9 nucleotides line up with TRBD1. Trimming cost V 2 bases and J 4 bases; bases outside gene matches: 9. The CDR3 is made up of 16 amino acids. Germline values: CDR1 SGHRS, CDR2 YFSETQ. CDR3 amino acids: CASSLGPTGGFYGYTF. The CDR3 DNA is TGCGCCAGCAGCTTAGGCCCGACAGGGGGATTCTATGGCTACACCTTC.

This clone was picked up a small number of times. The V gene is TRBV11-1, the J gene TRBJ1-4, with D unclear. V lost 4 bases and J lost 4, with 13 bases in between. Germline V gene lookup returns CDR1 SGHAT and CDR2 FQDESV (reference sequence). The CDR3 totals 15 residues. The CDR3 nucleotides read TGTGCCAGCAGCTCGCGAGGGTCTATTAATGAAAAACTGTTTTTT. Translation: CASSSRGSINEKLFF.

The genes are TRBV6-8 and TRBJ1-1; 12 nucleotides align to TRBD1. CDR1 MNHGY and CDR2 SAAAGT come from the germline V gene. V lost 7 bases and J lost 1; bases outside the gene matches: 4. The length of the CDR3 is 15 residues. For the CDR3, the DNA is TGTGCCAGCAAGGGACAGGGGGCAGGGAACACTGAAGCTTTCTTT. Its translation is CASKGQGAGNTEAFF.

This chain joins TRBV11-3 and TRBJ2-5; 13 bases align to TRBD2. This CDR3 spans 16 amino acids. Germline CDR1 SGHNT, CDR2 YENEEA. Trimming removed 5 bases from V and 1 base from J; junction bases left unmatched: 4. CDR3: CASSPGLAGLQETQYF. CDR3 nucleotides: TGTGCCAGCAGCCCGGGACTAGCGGGGCTCCAAGAGACCCAGTACTTC.

This clone appeared a few times. V and J are TRBV11-3 and TRBJ2-7; perhaps TRBD1 as D (6 bases). Germline CDR1 SGHNT, CDR2 YENEEA. This CDR3 has 14 residues. V was trimmed by 5 bases and J by 7 bases, leaving 18 bases between them. The CDR3 is CASSPWGSGEEQYF. As DNA, the CDR3 is TGTGCCAGCAGCCCATGGGGTTCAGGGGAGGAGCAGTACTTC.

There are a few counts of this clone. This chain joins TRBV7-6 and TRBJ1-4; D is perhaps TRBD1 (5 bases). The CDR3 runs to 15 residues. From germline, CDR1 is SGHVS and CDR2 FNYEAQ. V dropped 1 base and J dropped 7 bases, with 13 bases sitting between them. CDR3 sequence reads: CASSLVRVGPEKLFF. Here the CDR3 DNA reads TGTGCCAGCAGCTTAGTCAGGGTTGGACCTGAAAAACTGTTTTTT.

Only a few counts were recorded for this clone. The V gene is TRBV9, the J gene TRBJ2-2; D possibly corresponds to TRBD1 (5 bases). This CDR3 is 12 amino acids long. Per germline, CDR1 SGDLS and CDR2 YYNGEE. Between the trimmed V and J ends, which lost 4 bases and 5 bases, there was a span of 6 bases. The CDR3 DNA is TGTGCCAGCAGCCAGGGTACCGGGGAGCTGTTTTTT. This encodes CASSQGTGELFF.

This clone was counted between two and nine times. This chain connects TRBV11-3 to TRBJ2-7; TRBD1 aligns across 9 bases. The CDR3 runs to 14 residues. J lost 3 bases, V lost 3 bases, and 3 bases had no gene match. Germline lookup yields CDR1 SGHNT and CDR2 YENEEA. The CDR3 DNA sequence: TGTGCCAGCAGCTTGAGGACAGGGGACTACGAGCAGTACTTC. This translates into CASSLRTGDYEQYF.

This clone appeared a few times. The J gene is TRBJ2-1, the V gene TRBV18, with D maybe TRBD2 (5 bases). Per the germline V gene, CDR1 is KGHSH and CDR2 is LQKENI. The CDR3 has 15 residues. V lost 3 bases to trimming and J lost 2 bases, with 11 bases between them. In DNA, the CDR3 is TGTGCCAGCTCACCTAATGGACTGGCCTACAATGAGCAGTTCTTC. Amino acid sequence: CASSPNGLAYNEQFF.

J is TRBJ2-1 and V is TRBV19, with TRBD2 matching over 9 bases. The CDR3 runs 14 residues. The J segment lost 7 bases and the V segment lost 10 bases, leaving 11 bases of the junction unmatched. Looked up from germline, CDR1 is LNHDA and CDR2 is SQIVND (reference sequence). The CDR3 sequence is CATTGGRAGNEQFF. CDR3 nucleotides: TGTGCCACTACTGGCGGGAGGGCCGGGAATGAGCAGTTCTTC.

This clone was recorded a few times. The chain carries TRBV6-8 and TRBJ2-7, with 9 bases that match TRBD1. This CDR3 is 12 amino acids long. The V gene's germline CDR1 is MNHGY and CDR2 SAAAGT. Trimming took 6 bases from V and 6 from J; bases not matched to a gene: 3. Here the CDR3 DNA reads TGTGCCAGCAGCTCGACAGGGGGCGAGCAGTACTTC. This translates into CASSSTGGEQYF.

This sequence joins TRBV19 and TRBJ1-2, with TRBD1 matching 8 bases. There are 12 residues in the CDR3. CDR1 is LNHDA, CDR2 SQIVND, per germline (reference sequence). With 8 bases clipped from V and 3 bases from J, the junction kept 2 bases outside the gene matches. CDR3: CASQDRDYGYTF. The CDR3, as DNA: TGTGCCAGTCAGGACAGGGACTATGGCTACACCTTC.

The rearrangement uses TRBV28 and TRBJ1-5; D unclear. The V gene's germline CDR1 is MDHEN and CDR2 SYDVKM. CDR3 length: 15 amino acids. The V gene lost 5 bases and the J gene lost 5 bases, with 16 bases spanning the gap. The DNA of the CDR3 is TGTGCCAGCAGTCAATCTGACAAAATAGATCAGCCCCAGCATTTT. It codes for CASSQSDKIDQPQHF.

The chain combines TRBV30 with TRBJ2-7; TRBD1 matches 9 bases. V lost 3 bases and J lost 3; bases outside the gene matches: 6. The CDR3 is 14 amino acids. The germline CDR1 and CDR2 sequences are GTSNPN and SVGIG (reference sequence). CDR3: CAWSRTGVIYEQYF. The CDR3 DNA reads TGTGCCTGGAGCCGGACAGGGGTCATCTACGAGCAGTACTTC. The entire variable domain, with the rest obtained from reference TRBV30 and TRBJ2-7, is as follows: SQTIHQWPATLVQPVGSPLSLECTVEGTSNPNLYWYRQAAGRGLQLLFYSVGIGQISSEVPQNLSASRPQDRQFILSSKKLLLSDSGFYLCAWSRTGVIYEQYFGPGTRLTVT.

Only a few counts were recorded for this clone. The chain is built from TRBV4-1 and TRBJ1-1, with a possible D match to TRBD1 (5 bases). Trimming took 6 bases from V and 6 from J, leaving 17 bases between them. CDR3 size: 14 residues. CDR1 is MGHRA, CDR2 YSYEKL, per germline. In DNA, the CDR3 is TGCGCCAGCAGAACCGGGGACGGGGTGTCTGAAGCTTTCTTT. Encoded protein: CASRTGDGVSEAFF.

CDR3 coding DNA: TGTGCCAGCTCACCACAGCCGGACAGGTCCTACGAGCAGTACTTC. This gives the protein CASSPQPDRSYEQYF. This chain links TRBV18 with TRBJ2-7; 7 bases match TRBD1. The CDR3 covers 15 residues. Trimming removed 1 base from V and 1 base from J; junction bases left unmatched: 4. Germline V gene data show CDR1 as KGHSH and CDR2 as LQKENI.